Listed below are T cell receptor beta chains from one sample, sequenced in a study of cytomegalovirus exposure and HLA in healthy donors. The repertoire was sequenced with immunoSEQ multiplex PCR; TCRdb's copy has only in-frame clones and lacks some. The sample holds 100,000 to 150,000 clones, roughly nine tenths seen once. The sequenced sample was PBMCs. These receptors were obtained from a young woman in good health and CMV-seronegative. Both conserved end residues are part of each CDR3.

TRBV18,TRBJ2-2,CASSPQLARANTGELFF
TRBV6-1,TRBJ2-6,CASSENFGLLGANVLTF
TRBV6-1,TRBJ1-2,CAIRTGDNYGYTF
TRBV28,TRBJ2-7,CASSLGGTYEQYF
TRBV6-5,TRBJ2-1,CASSYSVLAQYNEQFF
TRBV5-1,TRBJ2-3,CASRPVRSSGSQFGNTDTQYF
TRBV6-5,TRBJ1-2,CASRRDRVSGYTF
TRBV11-2,TRBJ1-2,CASSLMTGPFYGYTF
TRBV5-1,TRBJ2-2,CASSLQGANTGELFF
TRBV7-8,TRBJ2-7,CASSSGTGPYEQYF
TRBV11-2,TRBJ2-1,CASSLTEYNEQFF
TRBV30,TRBJ2-1,CAWGKRTFQQFF
TRBV29-1,TRBJ2-7,CSVHLQGNPYEQYF
TRBV7-9,TRBJ2-3,CASTRTSGSPKDTQYF
TRBV5-4,TRBJ2-5,CASSRPSANQETQYF
TRBV2,TRBJ2-1,CASSEARLNEQFF